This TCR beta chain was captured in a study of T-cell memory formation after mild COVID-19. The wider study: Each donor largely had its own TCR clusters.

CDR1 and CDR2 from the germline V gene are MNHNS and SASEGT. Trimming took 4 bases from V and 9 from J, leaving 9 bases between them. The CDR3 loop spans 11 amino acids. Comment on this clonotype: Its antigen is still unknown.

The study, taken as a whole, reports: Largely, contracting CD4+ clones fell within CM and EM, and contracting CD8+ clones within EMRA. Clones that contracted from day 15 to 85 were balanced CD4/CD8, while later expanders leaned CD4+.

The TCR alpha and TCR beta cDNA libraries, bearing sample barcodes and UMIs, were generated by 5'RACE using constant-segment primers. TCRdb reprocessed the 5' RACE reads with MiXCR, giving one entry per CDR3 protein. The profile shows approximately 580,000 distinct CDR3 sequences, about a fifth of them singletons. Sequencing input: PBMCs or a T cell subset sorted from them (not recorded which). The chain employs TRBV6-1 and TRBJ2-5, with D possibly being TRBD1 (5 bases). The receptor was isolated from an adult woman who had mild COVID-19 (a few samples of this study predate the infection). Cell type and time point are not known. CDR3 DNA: TGTGCCAGCAGTGTACAGGCCCCCCAGTACTTC. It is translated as CASSVQAPQYF.